A selection of T cell receptor beta chains follows, all from one sample in a study of CD8 T cells in Susac syndrome. TCRdb fed the immunoSEQ multiplex PCR reads into MiXCR, producing one record per CDR3 protein. The data contain 150,000 or so distinct CDR3 sequences, just under 95% of them seen just once; the ten biggest clones take up roughly 0.13%. Sequencing was done on a sample of CD4+ T cells from PBMCs. The source is a human donor in good health. CDR3s include the opening cysteine and the closing phenylalanine or tryptophan. D genes are given only for firm matches. A row's size may be missing; if present it is once, few, many or a size class.

>TRBJ2-7|TRBV29-1|.|TRBD2
TGCAGCGTTCTGAGCGGGGGGGCCTACGAGCAGTACTTC
CSVLSGGAYEQYF
>TRBJ1-5|TRBV18|.|.
TGTGCCAGCTCACCAGGCAGTAATAGCAATCAGCCCCAGCATTTT
CASSPGSNSNQPQHF
>TRBJ1-6|TRBV10-3|.|.
TGTGCCATCAGTGAGGTCAGGGGAGGTAATAATTCACCCCTCCACTTT
CAISEVRGGNNSPLHF
>TRBJ2-5|TRBV5-1|.|.
TGCGCCAGCAGCTTTTCAGGGGAAGAGACCCAGTACTTC
CASSFSGEETQYF
>TRBJ1-1|TRBV12-3/TRBV12-4|.|.
TGTGCCAGCAGTTTACGGATGAACACTGAAGCTTTCTTT
CASSLRMNTEAFF
>TRBJ1-5|TRBV15|.|.
TGTGCCACCAGCAGAGAGGGGGGTTCCGGCAATCAGCCCCAGCATTTT
CATSREGGSGNQPQHF
>TRBJ2-2|TRBV4-2|.|.
TGTGCCAGCAGCCAAGGGACTACCACCGGGGAGCTGTTTTTT
CASSQGTTTGELFF
>TRBJ2-1|TRBV7-2|.|.
TGTGCCAGCAGCTTTAACAGTTACAATGAGCAGTTCTTC
CASSFNSYNEQFF
>TRBJ2-3|TRBV12-3/TRBV12-4|.|.
TGTGCCAGCAGTTTTCCAGGGCGATCGAGCACAGATACGCAGTATTTT
CASSFPGRSSTDTQYF
>TRBJ2-1|TRBV24-1|.|TRBD2
TGTGCCACCAGTGATGCGAATATAGCGGGGGGTCACAATGAGCAGTTCTTC
CATSDANIAGGHNEQFF
>TRBJ1-5|TRBV2|.|.
TGTGCCAGCAGTGGCGGGGGGGGAACAAGCAATCAGCCCCAGCATTTT
CASSGGGGTSNQPQHF
>TRBJ1-5|TRBV30|.|TRBD1
TGTGCCTGGACGGGACAGGGAAGCGGTCAGCCCCAGCATTTT
CAWTGQGSGQPQHF
>TRBJ2-3|TRBV4-2|.|.
TGTGCCAGCAGCCAACTGGGACGGGCAGATACGCAGTATTTT
CASSQLGRADTQYF
>TRBJ1-2|TRBV29-1|.|.
TGCAGCGTTGAAGATCCGGGAGGTGGTATCTATGGCTACACCTTC
CSVEDPGGGIYGYTF
>TRBJ2-3|TRBV29-1|.|TRBD2
TGCAGCGTTGAAGATCGGCGGGGGGGCCAAGATACGCAGTATTTT
CSVEDRRGGQDTQYF
>TRBJ2-4|TRBV23-1|.|TRBD1
TGCGCCAGCAGTCAATTCCCCCGGGACAGGGGGCGGCGGGCCAAAAACATTCAGTACTTC
CASSQFPRDRGRRAKNIQYF
>TRBJ2-3|TRBV5-5|.|.
TGTGCCAGCAGCCAGGGTCAGGACACAGATACGCAGTATTTT
CASSQGQDTDTQYF
>TRBJ1-5|TRBV20-1|once|.
TGCAGTGCTAGGGAGGGTTACTATAGCAATCAGCCCCAGCATTTT
CSAREGYYSNQPQHF
>TRBJ2-3|TRBV6-5|.|.
TGTGCCAGCGGGCGTGGAGATACGCAGTATTTT
CASGRGDTQYF
>TRBJ2-5|TRBV4-2|.|.
TGTGCCAGCAGCCCGGACCCCGGAGGCGAGACCCAGTACTTC
CASSPDPGGETQYF
>TRBJ1-1|TRBV6-5|.|.
TGTGCCAGCAGTCCCCACCCGGACGCCGAAGCTTTCTTT
CASSPHPDAEAFF
>TRBJ1-3|TRBV4-1|.|TRBD1
TGCGCCAGCAGCCCACCGGGACAGGGAGGGTCTGGAAACACCATATATTTT
CASSPPGQGGSGNTIYF
>TRBJ2-3|TRBV23-1|few|.
TGCGCCACCATCTCCGAGGCAGCCTGCACAGATACGCAGTATTTT
CATISEAACTDTQYF
>TRBJ1-4|TRBV28|.|.
TGTGCCAGCAGTTTAACCAGGGCGGCTGAAAAACTGTTTTTT
CASSLTRAAEKLFF
>TRBJ2-3|TRBV30|.|TRBD1
TGTGCCTGGAGGGGACAGGGGGGCTCATTTGATACGCAGTATTTT
CAWRGQGGSFDTQYF
>TRBJ2-1|TRBV19|.|.
TGTGCCAGTAGTATAGCGGGACGGCTGAGCTCCTACAATGAGCAGTTCTTC
CASSIAGRLSSYNEQFF
>TRBJ1-2|TRBV20-1|.|.
TGCAGTGCTAGCGTCGGAAATACGAATGGCTACACCTTC
CSASVGNTNGYTF
>TRBJ2-3|TRBV20-1|.|.
TGCAGTGCTAGAAGGGCCAGTCCCACAGATACGCAGTATTTT
CSARRASPTDTQYF
>TRBJ2-1|TRBV20-1|.|.
TGCAGTGCTAGAGGTGGACAGCGTTCTTGGGGTGAGCAGTTCTTC
CSARGGQRSWGEQFF
>TRBJ1-1|TRBV29-1|.|.
TGCAGCGTTGAAGATTCGATCCTCTCCGGCACTGAAGCTTTCTTT
CSVEDSILSGTEAFF
>TRBJ1-5|TRBV7-9|.|.
TGTGCCAGCAGCTTAACGACGGCGAATCAGCCCCAGCATTTT
CASSLTTANQPQHF
>TRBJ1-2|TRBV27|.|.
TGTGCCAGCAGCCTACGGACACCTAGGGGCTATGGCTACACCTTC
CASSLRTPRGYGYTF
>TRBJ2-4|TRBV20-1|.|TRBD2
TGCAGTGCTGGCCTAGCGGGGCCTACCAAAAACATTCAGTACTTC
CSAGLAGPTKNIQYF
>TRBJ2-1|TRBV3-1|.|.
TGTGCCAGCAGCCAACAGGGAACTGACAATGAGCAGTTCTTC
CASSQQGTDNEQFF
>TRBJ1-6|TRBV20-1|.|TRBD1
TGCAGTGCTAGGGACAGGCTGAGCTCCTATAATTCACCCCTCCACTTT
CSARDRLSSYNSPLHF
>TRBJ2-3|TRBV27|.|.
TGTGCCAGCAGTTTTCTTCGGGGGCACTCGAAGACAGATACGCAGTATTTT
CASSFLRGHSKTDTQYF
>TRBJ1-5|TRBV18|.|.
TGTGCCAGCTCGAACGCCAATCAGCCCCAGCATTTT
CASSNANQPQHF
>TRBJ2-7|TRBV15|once|.
TGTGCCACCAGGAACCCGGGGACCTACGAGCAGTACTTC
CATRNPGTYEQYF
>TRBJ2-3|TRBV6-1|few|.
TGTGCCAGCAGTCGTGGCTCCACAGATACGCAGTATTTT
CASSRGSTDTQYF
>TRBJ2-5|TRBV5-1|.|.
TGCGCCAGCAGCCAGGAGACGCCACTCCCTTACCAAGAGACCCAGTACTTC
CASSQETPLPYQETQYF
>TRBJ1-5|TRBV5-4|.|.
TGTGCCAGCAGCTTGAAAGACGGGCCCCAGCATTTT
CASSLKDGPQHF
>TRBJ2-5|TRBV2|.|.
TGTGCCAGCAAAAGAGGGACCCAACAAGAGACCCAGTACTTC
CASKRGTQQETQYF
>TRBJ1-6|TRBV12-3/TRBV12-4|.|.
TGTGCCAGCAGTTCGGGGGCCGCAACCCTCCACTTT
CASSSGAATLHF
>TRBJ1-2|TRBV12-3/TRBV12-4|.|.
TGTGCCAGCAGTTTGTTGATGCTTTATGGCTACACCTTC
CASSLLMLYGYTF
>TRBJ2-7|TRBV2|.|.
TGTGCCAGCAGGACGTCCTACGAGCAGTACTTC
CASRTSYEQYF
>TRBJ2-3|TRBV20-1|.|TRBD2
TGCAGTGCTGGATTACGGGGGGGCGGAGCAGATACGCAGTATTTT
CSAGLRGGGADTQYF